The next 31 T cell receptor beta chains were all read from a single sample in a study of T cells after yellow fever vaccination. From the 5' RACE reads, TCRdb called clonotypes with MiXCR, one entry per CDR3 protein. The profile shows roughly 500,000 distinct CDR3 sequences, 15% to 20% of them singletons. The sequencing here drew on PBMCs, taken 15 days after the yellow fever booster vaccination. Source of these receptors: a man under 40 who received the YFV17D yellow fever vaccine.

This clonotype has only a few counts. The chain is built from TRBV6-2 or TRBV6-3 and TRBJ2-7; D assignment may be TRBD1 or TRBD2 (5 bases each). V gave up 8 bases and J gave up 0 bases, with 8 bases separating them. CDR1 is MNHEY and CDR2 is SVGEGT in the germline V gene. The CDR3 covers 12 residues. The CDR3 reads CASGGFSYEQYF. The CDR3 DNA follows: TGTGCCAGCGGGGGTTTCTCCTACGAGCAGTACTTC.

This clonotype was observed at least ten times. The rearrangement links TRBV5-5 to TRBJ2-2; no firm D call. Germline V CDR1 and CDR2: SGHKS, YYEKEE (reference sequence). Trimming pared 5 bases from V and 2 bases from J, leaving 7 bases between. The CDR3 spans 13 residues. The CDR3 reads CASSLVNTGELFF. The CDR3 nucleotides are TGTGCCAGCAGTTTAGTTAACACCGGGGAGCTGTTTTTT. Drawing the rest from reference TRBV5-5 and TRBJ2-2, the complete variable domain is DAGVTQSPTHLIKTRGQQVTLRCSPISGHKSVSWYQQVLGQGPQFIFQYYEKEERGRGNFPDRFSARQFPNYSSELNVNALLLGDSALYLCASSLVNTGELFFGEGSRLTVL.

This clonotype came up a few times. V is TRBV7-8 and J is TRBJ2-2; no clear D. V was cut by 2 bases and J by 4 bases, with 14 bases left in between. The length of the CDR3 is 16 residues. Germline CDR1 reads SGHVS; CDR2 reads FQNEAQ. The CDR3: CASSLTRLQATGELFF. CDR3 in DNA: TGTGCCAGCAGCTTAACGCGACTTCAAGCCACCGGGGAGCTGTTTTTT.

The chain has TRBV20-1 and TRBJ2-7, with 8 bases identical to TRBD1. Germline trimming cut 6 bases from V and 5 bases from J; bases unmatched to any gene: 9. Germline lookup yields CDR1 DFQATT and CDR2 SNEGSKA (reference sequence). The CDR3 is 13 amino acids. DNA of the CDR3: TGCAGTGCAAATCAGGGGGCTTTGGACGAGCAGTACTTC. Translating gives CSANQGALDEQYF.

Here the CDR3 reads CASSVKAGLTSGANVLTF. For the CDR3, the DNA is TGTGCCAGCAGCGTTAAGGCGGGCCTCACTTCTGGGGCCAACGTCCTGACTTTC. The chain recombines TRBV14 with TRBJ2-6; D perhaps matches TRBD2 (5 bases). The CDR3 is 18 residues long. V lost 5 bases to trimming and J lost 1 base, with 18 bases between them. CDR1 is SGHDN and CDR2 is FVKESK in the germline V gene.

A single count supports this clonotype. The V call is TRBV25-1, the J call TRBJ2-1; TRBD1 might be the D (6 bases). CDR1 is MGHDK and CDR2 is SYGVNS in the germline V gene. This CDR3 is 14 amino acids long. Between the trimmed V and J ends, which lost 3 bases and 7 bases, there was a span of 13 bases. CDR3 sequence reads: CASSDAGTKNEQFF. The CDR3 DNA is TGTGCCAGCAGTGACGCCGGGACAAAGAATGAGCAGTTCTTC.

This rearrangement joins TRBV29-1 to TRBJ2-5, with D perhaps assigned TRBD1 or TRBD2 (7 bases each). Germline V gene lookup returns CDR1 SQVTM and CDR2 ANQGSEA. The V end lost 5 bases, the J end lost 1 base, and 14 bases lay between the germline ends. This CDR3 is 14 amino acids long. For the CDR3, the DNA is TGCAGCGTTTCAGGGGGAGGGGTCCAAGAGACCCAGTACTTC. Protein sequence: CSVSGGGVQETQYF.

At least ten counts were recorded for this clonotype. The DNA for the CDR3 is TGTGCTAGTGGTTTGTGGCATTATGAGCAGTTCTTC. Translation: CASGLWHYEQFF. This chain links TRBV12-5 with TRBJ2-1; D remains ambiguous. Deletions cut 2 bases from V and 8 bases from J, with 7 bases between. Germline V gene lookup returns CDR1 LGHNT and CDR2 FRNRAP. There are 12 residues in the CDR3.

This clonotype showed up just a few times. The V call is TRBV6-2 or TRBV6-3, the J call TRBJ1-3; possible D gene TRBD1, 6 bases. Germline V CDR1 and CDR2: MNHEY, SVGEGT. The CDR3 spans 15 residues. The V and J ends lost 10 bases and 4 bases respectively, with 20 bases between them. The CDR3 here is CAISRGESLGNTIYF. CDR3 DNA sequence: TGTGCCATCTCCAGGGGCGAGTCGCTCGGAAACACCATATATTTT.

The chain couples TRBV4-3 to TRBJ2-7, with TRBD1 as a possible D gene (5 bases). V was trimmed by 6 bases and J by 2 bases, leaving 14 bases between them. The CDR3 runs 14 residues. From germline, CDR1 is LGHNA and CDR2 YSLEER. CDR3 in DNA: TGCGCCAGCAGTGAGACAGCTCTTACCTACGAGCAGTACTTC. Amino acid sequence: CASSETALTYEQYF.

This clonotype has just a few counts. The rearrangement joins TRBV20-1 to TRBJ1-6; 7 bases fit TRBD1. Germline CDR1 reads DFQATT; CDR2 reads SNEGSKA (reference sequence). This CDR3 has 13 amino acids. V dropped 6 bases and J dropped 7; count of bases not matched to a gene: 6. Written as DNA, the CDR3 is TGCAGTGCCACCGGGACAGCAAATTCACCCCTCCACTTT. This translates into CSATGTANSPLHF.

This clonotype was detected only a few times. The gene calls are TRBV7-2 and TRBJ2-5, with 7 bases matching TRBD2. The CDR3 sequence is 17 residues long. Germline V gene sequence: CDR1 SGHTA, CDR2 FQGNSA. With 4 bases clipped from V and 0 bases from J, the junction kept 11 bases outside the gene matches. CDR3 protein: CASSSIASGSYQETQYF. The CDR3 DNA follows: TGTGCCAGCAGCTCGATCGCTAGCGGTTCGTACCAAGAGACCCAGTACTTC.

The sample holds a few counts of this clonotype. The rearrangement uses TRBV7-9 and TRBJ2-1; 11 bases are shared with TRBD2. The CDR3 contains 15 residues. V shed 4 bases, J shed 9 bases, and the junction held 8 bases outside the gene matches. CDR1 is SEHNR and CDR2 is FQNEAQ in the germline V gene (reference sequence). The CDR3 DNA reads as TGTGCCAGCAGCTATGTTAGCGGGAGGGCCGGTGAGCAGTTCTTC. This encodes CASSYVSGRAGEQFF. The variable domain in full, with the rest retrieved from reference TRBV7-9 and TRBJ2-1, is DTGVSQNPRHKITKRGQNVTFRCDPISEHNRLYWYRQTLGQGPEFLTYFQNEAQLEKSRLLSDRFSAERPKGSFSTLEIQRTEQGDSAMYLCASSYVSGRAGEQFFGPGTRLTVL.

The chain combines TRBV7-8 with TRBJ2-3; no clear D gene. The CDR3 loop spans 13 amino acids. Trimming shortened V by 1 base and J by 5 bases, and 7 bases separated the two germline ends. Germline lookup yields CDR1 SGHVS and CDR2 FQNEAQ. CDR3 region: CASSLVSIDTQYF. The CDR3 region has the DNA TGTGCCAGCAGCTTAGTGTCCATAGATACGCAGTATTTT. The entire variable domain, with the rest obtained from reference TRBV7-8 and TRBJ2-3, is as follows: GAGVSQSPRYKVAKRGQDVALRCDPISGHVSLFWYQQALGQGPEFLTYFQNEAQLDKSGLPSDRFFAERPEGSVSTLKIQRTQQEDSAVYLCASSLVSIDTQYFGPGTRLTVL.

V usage is TRBV10-3 and J usage is TRBJ2-1, with D perhaps matching TRBD2 (5 bases). The CDR3 sequence is 15 residues long. Between the trimmed V and J ends, which lost 2 bases and 7 bases, there was a span of 15 bases. Per the germline V gene, CDR1 is ENHRY and CDR2 is SYGVKD. The CDR3: CAISERDNSGNEQFF. In DNA form, the CDR3 reads TGTGCCATCAGTGAGCGGGATAACTCGGGGAATGAGCAGTTCTTC.

V and J are TRBV2 and TRBJ2-7; TRBD1 agrees at 8 bases. The CDR3 covers 14 residues. J was trimmed by 2 bases and V by 7 bases; bases with no gene match: 7. Germline CDR1 is SNHLY and CDR2 is FYNNEI. CDR3: CASTPGQGTYEQYF. The DNA for the CDR3 is TGTGCCAGCACCCCCGGACAGGGCACCTACGAGCAGTACTTC.

This clonotype was counted a few times. V gene TRBV29-1 combines with J gene TRBJ2-3; either TRBD1 or TRBD2 may fit D (6 bases each). The CDR3 is made up of 15 amino acids. V gave up 3 bases and J gave up 4 bases, with 17 bases separating them. Germline V lookup: CDR1 SQVTM, CDR2 ANQGSEA. The CDR3 spells CSVDGARGAADTQYF. The CDR3 DNA is TGCAGCGTTGACGGGGCGAGGGGGGCGGCAGATACGCAGTATTTT.

This chain connects TRBV20-1 to TRBJ2-7; 13 bases fit TRBD2. The CDR3 contains 16 residues. With 6 bases clipped from V and 3 bases from J, the junction kept 11 bases outside the gene matches. Germline CDR1 is DFQATT and CDR2 is SNEGSKA (reference sequence). Here the CDR3 DNA reads TGCAGTGCCAAGACTAGCGGGAGGCTTTCGGTCTACGAGCAGTACTTC. The encoded protein is CSAKTSGRLSVYEQYF.

The chain uses TRBV7-2 and TRBJ2-7; TRBD2 is a possible D gene (5 bases). The CDR3 is 15 amino acids. V gave up 1 base and J gave up 2 bases, with 12 bases separating them. CDR1 is SGHTA, CDR2 FQGNSA, per germline. The CDR3 loop is CASSLGELATYEQYF. The CDR3 region has the DNA TGTGCCAGCAGCTTAGGGGAGTTGGCGACCTACGAGCAGTACTTC.

This clonotype was found a few times. The chain combines TRBV3-1 with TRBJ2-2, with D hard to call. The CDR3 covers 17 residues. From germline, CDR1 is LGHDT and CDR2 YNNKEL (reference sequence). V lost 3 bases and J 2 bases, leaving 16 bases between the germline ends. CDR3 nucleotides: TGTGCCAGCAGCCAGAGAAGAACGATCCTTAACACCGGGGAGCTGTTTTTT. Its translation is CASSQRRTILNTGELFF.

This clonotype showed up just a few times. The chain has TRBV2 and TRBJ2-5; either TRBD1 or TRBD2 may fit D (5 bases each). The V and J ends lost 7 bases and 5 bases respectively, with 14 bases between them. Germline loops: CDR1 SNHLY, CDR2 FYNNEI. The CDR3 extends over 13 amino acids. CDR3 nucleotides: TGTGCCAGCACGAGGGGAAGTGGGGAGACCCAGTACTTC. This gives the protein CASTRGSGETQYF.

This clonotype was found a few times. The chain recombines TRBV7-3 with TRBJ2-1; D possibly corresponds to TRBD2 (7 bases). V was shortened by 5 bases and J by 6 bases, with 11 bases between the two germline ends. There are 13 residues in the CDR3. Germline lookup yields CDR1 SGHTA and CDR2 FQGTGA. CDR3 loop: CASSPRGGNEQFF. The CDR3 DNA follows: TGTGCCAGCAGCCCAAGGGGGGGCAATGAGCAGTTCTTC.

The sample holds a few counts of this clonotype. The V and J genes are TRBV9 and TRBJ2-1; 9 bases fit TRBD2. The V gene's germline CDR1 is SGDLS and CDR2 YYNGEE. The CDR3 has 16 residues. V lost 4 bases, J lost 7 bases, and 12 bases stayed unmatched. CDR3: CASSKAGGPGENEQFF. The CDR3 DNA reads TGTGCCAGCAGCAAAGCGGGAGGCCCCGGGGAGAATGAGCAGTTCTTC.

This clonotype has just a few counts. The J gene is TRBJ1-5, the V gene TRBV7-9, with TRBD1 matching 7 bases. Germline loops: CDR1 SEHNR, CDR2 FQNEAQ (reference sequence). V shed 4 bases, J shed 4 bases, and the junction held 1 base outside the gene matches. CDR3 length: 13 residues. CDR3 nucleotide sequence: TGTGCCAGCAGCTCGACAGGGAATCAGCCCCAGCATTTT. Protein sequence: CASSSTGNQPQHF.

This clonotype was counted between two and nine times. This rearrangement joins TRBV20-1 to TRBJ1-3; D is unclear. This CDR3 contains 11 residues. CDR1 is DFQATT and CDR2 is SNEGSKA in the germline V gene (reference sequence). V shed 7 bases and J shed 3 bases, with 7 bases lying between them. DNA of the CDR3: TGCAGTGGGTTCGGTGGAAACACCATATATTTT. Translation: CSGFGGNTIYF.

This chain uses TRBV2 with TRBJ2-1, with 7 nucleotides matching TRBD1. Germline V lookup: CDR1 SNHLY, CDR2 FYNNEI. The J segment lost 5 bases and the V segment lost 4 bases, leaving 17 bases of the junction unmatched. The CDR3 spans 18 residues. The CDR3: CASSGQGVLTLVNNEQFF. CDR3 DNA sequence: TGTGCCAGCAGTGGCCAGGGGGTTCTGACTCTGGTCAACAATGAGCAGTTCTTC.

The chain joins TRBV27 to TRBJ2-3, with TRBD2 identical over 13 bases. After removal of 7 bases from V and 6 bases from J, the junction contained 7 bases not matched to a gene. Germline CDR1 is MNHEY and CDR2 is SMNVEV (reference sequence). The CDR3 consists of 15 residues. CDR3 amino acids: CASKQLAGGSDTQYF. The DNA of the CDR3 is TGTGCCAGCAAGCAACTAGCGGGAGGGTCGGATACGCAGTATTTT.

This clonotype was observed a few times. The chain is built from TRBV29-1 and TRBJ2-7; D assignment may be TRBD1 or TRBD2 (5 bases each). Germline assignment: CDR1 SQVTM and CDR2 ANQGSEA. Trimming shortened V by 5 bases and J by 3 bases, and 14 bases separated the two germline ends. This CDR3 contains 13 residues. Written as DNA, the CDR3 is TGCAGCGTTCCTGGTGAGGGGTACTACGAGCAGTACTTC. Residues: CSVPGEGYYEQYF.

This clonotype was counted only a few times. This chain connects TRBV12-3 or TRBV12-4 to TRBJ1-6, with a weak D call TRBD1 (5 bases). The CDR3 covers 15 residues. V gave up 5 bases and J gave up 7 bases, with 15 bases separating them. CDR3 region: CASSPGLWANSPLHF. The CDR3 nucleotides read TGTGCCAGCAGTCCAGGGCTTTGGGCGAATTCACCCCTCCACTTT.

This clonotype was detected only a few times. The chain is built from TRBV30 and TRBJ1-1; D gene ambiguous. This CDR3 region has 13 residues. The V end was cut by 1 base, the J end by 1 base, with 7 bases between. CDR1 and CDR2 (germline): GTSNPN, SVGIG (reference sequence). In DNA, the CDR3 is TGTGCCTGGAGTGACCAGCCGAACACTGAAGCTTTCTTT. It yields the protein CAWSDQPNTEAFF.

The chain has TRBV2 and TRBJ2-7; 10 nucleotides line up with TRBD1. The CDR3 extends over 15 amino acids. Germline V CDR1 and CDR2: SNHLY, FYNNEI. Losses at the gene ends were 6 bases for V and 3 bases for J; bases not matched to a gene: 8. CDR3 nucleotides: TGTGCCAGCAGGGACGACAGGGGGCAGAACTACGAGCAGTACTTC. This encodes CASRDDRGQNYEQYF.